The present T cell receptor (beta chain) was sequenced within a study of Graves' ophthalmopathy and Graves' hyperthyroidism. General study points: As the model predicted ophthalmopathy progression, it achieved a sensitivity of 70% to 71% and a specificity of 72.22%.

Beta-chain TCR CDR3 regions were amplified from RNA transcripts. The workflow started with a first-round RT-PCR run with HTBI primers and then moved on to a second-round multiplex PCR. TCRdb reanalysed the multiplex PCR reads using MiXCR and keeps one entry per CDR3 protein. The data contain 200,000 to 250,000 distinct CDR3 sequences, 20% to 25% of them seen just once; the ten biggest clones take up roughly 39%. Per germline, CDR1 DFQATT and CDR2 SNEGSKA (reference sequence). This CDR3 spans 12 amino acids. With 5 bases removed from V and 8 bases from J, the gap between germline ends came to 15 bases. A remark on this clonotype: Its antigen is still unknown.

Sequenced sample: peripheral blood. This receptor was obtained from a woman aged 45 to 65 with Graves' ophthalmopathy. The chain has TRBV20-1 and TRBJ1-2, with TRBD1 as a possible D gene (6 bases). The CDR3 DNA follows: TGCAGTGCTCGCGAACCAGGGGACGGCTACACCTTC. It encodes CSAREPGDGYTF.